This T cell receptor (beta chain) originates from a study of response to subunit inactivated influenza vaccine. Note on this clonotype: Its antigen remains unidentified.

Findings of the study overall: T cells newly recruited by each seasonal influenza vaccination are few, the authors suggested.

MiXCR, applied by TCRdb to the RT-PCR reads, yields one record per CDR3 protein. The table includes over 450,000 distinct CDR3 sequences, roughly 13% detected once. V lost 5 bases, J lost 3 bases, and 17 bases lay in between. Germline lookup yields CDR1 SEHNR and CDR2 FQNEAQ (reference sequence). The CDR3 extends over 15 amino acids. This sample comprised PBMCs from blood, obtained about 40 days after vaccination. The chain recombines TRBV7-9 with TRBJ2-7; D possibly corresponds to TRBD1 (6 bases). The receptor was derived from a man aged 50 or older who received an inactivated influenza vaccine. The CDR3 here is CASSGGVIHLYEQYF. In DNA, the CDR3 is TGTGCCAGCAGCGGGGGCGTAATCCACCTCTACGAGCAGTACTTC.